The 11 T cell receptor beta chains below come from one sample, sequenced in a study of blood T cell repertoires in COVID-19. Method: immunoSEQ multiplex PCR; TCRdb's copy keeps in-frame clones and lacks some. The table has more than 35,000 clones, 70% to 90% seen once. The source material was peripheral blood. These receptors all stem from a man aged 70-80 years with active COVID-19.

This chain connects TRBV19 to TRBJ2-1; tentatively, D is TRBD2 (5 bases). The CDR3 extends over 13 amino acids. Trimming left V 5 bases short and J 8 bases short, with 13 bases between. Germline values: CDR1 LNHDA, CDR2 SQIVND (reference sequence). CDR3 in amino acids: CASSSYSDYEQFF. The CDR3 DNA reads TGTGCCAGTAGTTCGTATAGCGATTATGAGCAGTTCTTC.

The chain recombines TRBV7-8 with TRBJ1-6, with TRBD1 identical over 8 bases. V shed 5 bases, J shed 3 bases, and the junction held 6 bases outside the gene matches. Germline lookup yields CDR1 SGHVS and CDR2 FQNEAQ. The CDR3 has 16 amino acids. The CDR3 coding sequence is TGTGCCAGCAGCCAGCAGGGGGCTAACTATAATTCACCCCTCCACTTT. Translated, it gives CASSQQGANYNSPLHF.

The V call is TRBV5-5, the J call TRBJ1-3, with D possibly being TRBD1 (6 bases). V lost 1 base and J 0 bases, leaving 14 bases between the germline ends. The CDR3 sequence is 17 residues long. Looked up from germline, CDR1 is SGHKS and CDR2 is YYEKEE (reference sequence). CDR3 coding DNA: TGTGCCAGCAGCTTGTGGGGCAGGGGACGCTCTGGAAACACCATATATTTT. Amino acid sequence: CASSLWGRGRSGNTIYF.

CDR3 amino acids: CASRDRVSHNEQFF. CDR3 in DNA: TGTGCCAGCAGAGACAGGGTTTCGCACAATGAGCAGTTCTTC. This chain connects TRBV6-6 to TRBJ2-1, with 7 bases lining up with TRBD1. Germline assignment: CDR1 MNHNY and CDR2 SVGAGI (reference sequence). This CDR3 spans 14 amino acids. Unmatched junction bases numbered 7, after V lost 6 bases and J lost 5 bases.

The chain uses TRBV7-2 and TRBJ2-5; possible D gene TRBD1, 5 bases. Germline V CDR1 and CDR2: SGHTA, FQGNSA. V lost 2 bases, J lost 4 bases, and 11 bases lay in between. The CDR3 has 14 residues. The CDR3 DNA sequence: TGTGCCAGCAGCTTAAATAGGGGCCGAGAGACCCAGTACTTC. Translating gives CASSLNRGRETQYF. The full variable domain, in which reference TRBV7-2 and TRBJ2-5 provide the parts outside the CDR3, is GAGVSQSPSNKVTEKGKDVELRCDPISGHTALYWYRQSLGQGLEFLIYFQGNSAPDKSGLPSDRFSAERTGGSVSTLTIQRTQQEDSAVYLCASSLNRGRETQYFGPGTRLLVL.

The count of this clone is one. CDR3: CASSLLGAEQFF. The CDR3 DNA reads TGTGCCAGCAGTTTATTAGGAGCGGAGCAGTTCTTC. The chain employs TRBV12-3 or TRBV12-4 and TRBJ2-1; D is ambiguous. Trimming took off 2 bases at V and 10 bases at J, with 9 bases between the two ends. The CDR3 sequence is 12 residues long.

V usage is TRBV28 and J usage is TRBJ2-3, with TRBD2 identical over 8 bases. Per the germline V gene, CDR1 is MDHEN and CDR2 is SYDVKM. This CDR3 is 16 amino acids long. The V and J ends lost 6 bases and 1 base, in that order; junction bases with no gene match: 9. The CDR3 reads CASSKGRRGGTDTQYF. In DNA form, the CDR3 reads TGTGCCAGCAGCAAAGGGCGGCGGGGGGGCACAGATACGCAGTATTTT.

The V gene is TRBV7-9, the J gene TRBJ2-5, with TRBD1 as a possible D gene (6 bases). V lost 1 base to trimming and J lost 3 bases, with 9 bases between them. From germline, CDR1 is SEHNR and CDR2 FQNEAQ (reference sequence). CDR3 length: 14 amino acids. The CDR3 nucleotides read TGTGCCAGCAGCTTAGGAACAGGGAAAGAGACCCAGTACTTC. This codes for CASSLGTGKETQYF.

CDR3 in DNA: TGTGCCACCAGTGATTCTGGCAGAAGCACAGATACGCAGTATTTT. This encodes CATSDSGRSTDTQYF. The V gene is TRBV24-1, the J gene TRBJ2-3; no clear D. The CDR3 sequence is 15 residues long. The germline gives CDR1 KGHDR, CDR2 SFDVKD. V was pared by 2 bases and J by 0 bases, with 8 bases between.

The chain joins TRBV30 to TRBJ2-6, with TRBD2 matching over 9 bases. In germline, CDR1 is GTSNPN, CDR2 SVGIG (reference sequence). J gave up 0 bases and V 2 bases, and 8 bases lay outside the gene matches. There are 18 residues in the CDR3. The CDR3 nucleotides are TGTGCCTGGAGTCACCAGGGACTAGCCTTCTCTGGGGCCAACGTCCTGACTTTC. This codes for CAWSHQGLAFSGANVLTF.

This clone was recorded only once. The rearrangement joins TRBV12-3 or TRBV12-4 to TRBJ1-5; tentatively, D is TRBD1 (5 bases). The CDR3 runs 13 residues. Between the trimmed V and J ends, which lost 6 bases and 5 bases, there was a span of 11 bases. The CDR3 loop reads CASRRQGDQPQHF. The CDR3 nucleotides are TGTGCCAGCAGGCGACAAGGGGATCAGCCCCAGCATTTT.